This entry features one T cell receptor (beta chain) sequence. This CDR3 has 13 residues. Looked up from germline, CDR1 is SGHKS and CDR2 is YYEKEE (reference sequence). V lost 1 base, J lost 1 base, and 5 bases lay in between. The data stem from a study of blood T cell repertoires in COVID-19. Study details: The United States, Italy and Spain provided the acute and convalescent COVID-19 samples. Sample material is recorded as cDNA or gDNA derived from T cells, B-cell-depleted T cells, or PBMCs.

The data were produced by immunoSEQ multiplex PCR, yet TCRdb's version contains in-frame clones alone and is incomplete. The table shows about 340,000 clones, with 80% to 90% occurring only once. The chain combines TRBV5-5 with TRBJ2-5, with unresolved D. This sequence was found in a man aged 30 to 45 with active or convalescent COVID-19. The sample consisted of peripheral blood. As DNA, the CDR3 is TGTGCCAGCAGCTTGCCAGGCCAAGAGACCCAGTACTTC. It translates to CASSLPGQETQYF.